Sequencing of this T cell receptor beta chain was carried out in a study of blood T cell repertoires in COVID-19. Method: immunoSEQ multiplex PCR; TCRdb's copy keeps in-frame clones and lacks some. The data show about 140,000 clones, with 90% seen just once and 9.5% to 12% held by the top ten. The CDR3 totals 13 residues. The ends were cut back, 3 bases at V and 1 base at J, with 6 bases in the middle. The sequencing input was peripheral blood. This receptor was obtained from an elderly woman with acute or convalescent COVID-19. This chain links TRBV12-3 or TRBV12-4 with TRBJ1-2, with no clear D. This chain's CDR3 is CASSLRDNYGYTF. Written as DNA, the CDR3 is TGTGCCAGCAGTTTGAGGGATAACTATGGCTACACCTTC.